The rows below give T cell receptor beta chains drawn from one sample of a study of breast tumors, draining lymph nodes, adjacent tissues. TCRdb redid the calling of the multiplex PCR reads with MiXCR, one entry per CDR3 protein. The sample yields some 230,000 distinct CDR3 sequences, 30% to 35% seen once. Sample: axillary lymph node tissue. Source of these receptors: a female donor with breast cancer. Some clones in this sample may be carry-over from other donors' samples. The CDR3 runs from the conserved cysteine through the conserved F or W. D genes are given only for firm matches. Clone size is not always given. Where it is, it says once, few, many or a class for expanded clones.

J | D | V | size | CDR3 | DNA
TRBJ2-3 | . | TRBV24-1 | . | CATSDYRGSLRMRDTQYF | TGTGCCACCAGTGATTATCGCGGTTCCTTAAGGATGAGAGATACGCAGTATTTT
TRBJ2-5 | . | TRBV3-1 | once | CASSQFRTGQYF | TGTGCCAGCAGCCAATTCCGGACTGGGCAGTACTTC
TRBJ2-7 | TRBD2 | TRBV2 | once | CASRRTSGGYEQYF | TGTGCCAGCAGACGAACTAGCGGGGGCTACGAGCAGTACTTC
TRBJ2-5 | . | TRBV5-1 | . | CASSSYAPQETQYF | TGCGCCAGCAGCAGTTATGCGCCGCAAGAGACCCAGTACTTC
TRBJ2-5 | . | TRBV2 | once | CASRSGGSETQYF | TGTGCCAGCAGGAGTGGGGGCTCAGAGACCCAGTACTTC
TRBJ2-7 | . | TRBV6-1 | many | CASSPLEGRPYF | TGTGCCAGCAGCCCCCTGGAGGGGAGGCCGTACTTC
TRBJ2-1 | . | TRBV7-8 | many | CASSLFSGVSYNEQFF | TGTGCCAGCAGCTTATTTAGCGGAGTCTCCTACAATGAGCAGTTCTTC
TRBJ2-1 | TRBD2 | TRBV20-1 | many | CSARTASGGKHSYNEQFF | TGCAGTGCTAGAACGGCTAGCGGGGGAAAACACTCCTACAATGAGCAGTTCTTC
TRBJ1-2 | . | TRBV11-3 | many | CASSLGTPPGSYGYTF | TGTGCCAGCAGCTTAGGGACCCCACCAGGGAGCTATGGCTACACCTTC
TRBJ2-3 | . | TRBV20-1 | many | CSAREASRATDTQYF | TGCAGTGCTAGAGAGGCCTCCCGGGCTACAGATACGCAGTATTTT
TRBJ2-1 | . | TRBV7-3 | many | CASSPGSQVRGEQFF | TGTGCCAGCAGCCCCGGATCCCAGGTCCGGGGTGAGCAGTTCTTC
TRBJ2-3 | TRBD2 | TRBV5-1 | many | CASSFLAGTPDTQYF | TGCGCCAGCAGCTTTCTAGCGGGTACCCCAGATACGCAGTATTTT
TRBJ1-2 | TRBD1 | TRBV29-1 | many | CSVGDRAVRGYTF | TGCAGCGTTGGGGACAGGGCCGTTCGTGGCTACACCTTC
TRBJ2-2 | . | TRBV20-1 | many | CSARDQLVTGELFF | TGCAGTGCTAGAGATCAATTGGTAACCGGGGAGCTGTTTTTT
TRBJ2-7 | TRBD2 | TRBV2 | . | CASSNLAGGWEQYF | TGTGCCAGCAGTAACCTAGCGGGAGGATGGGAGCAGTACTTC
TRBJ2-5 | . | TRBV13 | . | CASSDWNGPGKETQYF | TGTGCCAGCAGCGATTGGAACGGGCCCGGTAAAGAGACCCAGTACTTC
TRBJ2-1 | TRBD1 | TRBV5-1 | many | CASSPKGQGGSEQFF | TGCGCCAGCAGCCCAAAAGGACAGGGGGGGAGTGAGCAGTTCTTC
TRBJ2-1 | TRBD2 | TRBV4-1 | many | CASSLTSGGAYEQFF | TGCGCCAGCAGCCTTACTAGCGGGGGGGCCTATGAGCAGTTCTTC
TRBJ1-1 | . | TRBV4-1 | . | CASSQEERAMNTEAFF | TGCGCCAGCAGCCAAGAGGAACGCGCAATGAACACTGAAGCTTTCTTT
TRBJ1-2 | TRBD1 | TRBV5-1 | many | CASSAGQGRGYTF | TGCGCCAGCAGCGCGGGACAGGGACGAGGCTACACCTTC
TRBJ2-7 | . | TRBV15 | . | CATSSLTAGQNYEQYF | TGTGCCACCAGCAGCTTAACGGCTGGACAAAACTACGAGCAGTACTTC
TRBJ2-7 | TRBD1 | TRBV28 | few | CASSLRALGQGTYEQYF | TGTGCCAGCAGTCTAAGGGCTTTGGGACAGGGGACCTACGAGCAGTACTTC
TRBJ2-1 | TRBD2 | TRBV20-1 | . | CSARDSGSYSYNEQFF | TGCAGTGCTAGAGACAGCGGGAGCTACTCCTACAATGAGCAGTTCTTC
TRBJ2-1 | . | TRBV12-3/TRBV12-4 | many | CASSFGGRRNNEQFF | TGTGCCAGCAGTTTTGGTGGGAGAAGAAACAATGAGCAGTTCTTC
TRBJ2-5 | TRBD2 | TRBV5-1 | . | CASSLAPGLAGSAQYF | TGCGCCAGCAGCTTGGCACCGGGACTAGCCGGGTCGGCCCAGTACTTC
TRBJ2-3 | TRBD2 | TRBV4-3 | many | CASSPGGSATDTQYF | TGCGCCAGCAGCCCGGGGGGGTCAGCTACAGATACGCAGTATTTT
TRBJ2-5 | TRBD1 | TRBV9 | . | CASSAATGGQETQYF | TGTGCCAGCAGCGCTGCTACAGGGGGGCAAGAGACCCAGTACTTC
TRBJ1-6 | . | TRBV7-2 | . | CASSPSGDSPLHF | TGTGCCAGCAGCCCTTCAGGGGACTCACCCCTCCACTTT
TRBJ1-2 | TRBD1 | TRBV2 | . | CASRITGGNTF | TGTGCCAGCAGGATTACAGGGGGAAACACCTTC
TRBJ2-7 | TRBD1 | TRBV20-1 | once | CSARRTGAYEQYF | TGCAGTGCAAGAAGGACAGGGGCCTACGAGCAGTACTTC
TRBJ1-2 | . | TRBV6-6 | . | CASSHASAGYTF | TGTGCCAGCAGTCACGCTTCGGCTGGCTACACCTTC
TRBJ2-1 | . | TRBV7-7 | many | CASSLMAGASNEQFF | TGTGCTAGCAGCTTAATGGCGGGGGCCAGTAATGAGCAGTTCTTC
TRBJ2-7 | . | TRBV7-6 | many | CASSLEGASFYEQYF | TGTGCCAGCAGCTTAGAAGGGGCGAGCTTCTACGAGCAGTACTTC
TRBJ2-7 | . | TRBV7-2 | many | CASSLAGGPAEQYF | TGTGCCAGCAGCTTAGCTGGGGGCCCCGCCGAGCAGTACTTC
TRBJ1-2 | TRBD1 | TRBV2 | many | CASSEWGTGGDGYTF | TGTGCCAGCAGTGAATGGGGGACAGGGGGCGATGGCTACACCTTC
TRBJ2-5 | . | TRBV24-1 | many | CATSPPGRETQYF | TGTGCCACCAGCCCCCCGGGCAGGGAGACCCAGTACTTC
TRBJ1-6 | TRBD1 | TRBV11-2 | many | CASSPSGTGPNSPLHF | TGTGCCAGCAGCCCCTCCGGGACAGGGCCTAATTCACCCCTCCACTTT
TRBJ2-2 | . | TRBV6-1 | . | CASSELSSTGELFF | TGTGCCAGCAGTGAATTGAGTAGCACCGGGGAGCTGTTTTTT
TRBJ1-6 | . | TRBV12-3/TRBV12-4 | . | CASSLANNSPLHF | TGTGCCAGCAGTTTAGCGAATAATTCACCCCTTCACTTT
TRBJ1-5 | . | TRBV15 | . | CATSRDTSGGEETQHF | TGTGCCACCAGCAGAGATACAAGCGGGGGCGAAGAGACCCAGCATTTT
TRBJ2-3 | . | TRBV6-1 | many | CASSEEHRTGYTQYF | TGTGCCAGCAGTGAAGAGCATAGGACGGGCTATACGCAGTATTTT
TRBJ1-6 | . | TRBV27 | . | CASSFTGRVNSPLHF | TGTGCCAGCAGTTTCACCGGAAGGGTAAATTCACCCCTCCACTTT
TRBJ1-5 | TRBD1 | TRBV7-2 | . | CASRDPGTGFSPQHF | TGTGCCAGCAGAGATCCCGGGACAGGCTTTTCACCCCAGCATTTT
TRBJ1-5 | . | TRBV15 | . | CADPLSSNQPQHF | TGTGCCGACCCTCTATCCAGCAATCAGCCCCAGCATTTT
TRBJ1-4 | . | TRBV11-2 | many | CASSLERTVNEKLFF | TGTGCCAGCAGCTTAGAGCGGACAGTTAATGAAAAACTGTTTTTT
TRBJ1-3 | . | TRBV7-2 | . | CASSLVGGDTIYF | TGTGCCAGCAGCTTAGTGGGAGGAGACACCATATATTTT
TRBJ1-6 | . | TRBV7-2 | many | CASSPQSSYNSPLHF | TGTGCCAGCAGCCCCCAGAGCTCCTATAATTCACCCCTCCACTTT
TRBJ2-1 | . | TRBV5-1 | many | CASSRDLVNEQFF | TGCGCCAGCAGCCGGGACCTCGTCAATGAGCAGTTCTTC
TRBJ2-2 | . | TRBV6-5 | few | CASSHDSGRRELFF | TGTGCCAGCAGTCACGATAGCGGTCGCAGGGAGCTGTTTTTT
TRBJ1-4 | TRBD1 | TRBV5-6 | . | CASSLGGTANEKLFF | TGTGCCAGCAGCTTAGGGGGGACAGCTAATGAAAAACTGTTTTTT